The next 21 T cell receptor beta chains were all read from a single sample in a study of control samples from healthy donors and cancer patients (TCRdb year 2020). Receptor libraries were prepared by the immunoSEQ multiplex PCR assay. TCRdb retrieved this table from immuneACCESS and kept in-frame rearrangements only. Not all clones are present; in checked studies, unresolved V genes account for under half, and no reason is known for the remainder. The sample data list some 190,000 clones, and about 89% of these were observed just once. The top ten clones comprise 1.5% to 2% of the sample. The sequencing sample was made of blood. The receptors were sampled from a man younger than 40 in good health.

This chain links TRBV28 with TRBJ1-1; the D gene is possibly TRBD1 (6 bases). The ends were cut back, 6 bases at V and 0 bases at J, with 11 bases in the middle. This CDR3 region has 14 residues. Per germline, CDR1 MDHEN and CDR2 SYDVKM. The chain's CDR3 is CASRSGGMNTEAFF. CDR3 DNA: TGTGCCAGCAGGAGCGGGGGCATGAACACTGAAGCTTTCTTT.

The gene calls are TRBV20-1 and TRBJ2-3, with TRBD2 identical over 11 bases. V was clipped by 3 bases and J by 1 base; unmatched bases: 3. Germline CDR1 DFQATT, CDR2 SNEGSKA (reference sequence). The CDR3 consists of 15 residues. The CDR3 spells CSASVLAGGTDTQYF. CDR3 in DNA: TGCAGTGCTAGTGTACTAGCGGGGGGCACAGATACGCAGTATTTT.

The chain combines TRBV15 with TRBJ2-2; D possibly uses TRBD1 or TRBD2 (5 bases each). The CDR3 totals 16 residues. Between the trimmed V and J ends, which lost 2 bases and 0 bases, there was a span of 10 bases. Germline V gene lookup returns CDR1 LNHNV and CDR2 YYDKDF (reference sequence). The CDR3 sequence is CATSRPGTANTGELFF. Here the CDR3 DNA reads TGTGCCACCAGCAGACCCGGGACGGCGAACACCGGGGAGCTGTTTTTT.

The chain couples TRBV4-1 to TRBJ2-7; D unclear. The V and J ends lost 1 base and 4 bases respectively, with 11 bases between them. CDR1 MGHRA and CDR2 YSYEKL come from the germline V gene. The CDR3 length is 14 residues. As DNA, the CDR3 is TGCGCCAGCAGCCAAGCAGAAAGTTATTACGAGCAGTACTTC. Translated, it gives CASSQAESYYEQYF.

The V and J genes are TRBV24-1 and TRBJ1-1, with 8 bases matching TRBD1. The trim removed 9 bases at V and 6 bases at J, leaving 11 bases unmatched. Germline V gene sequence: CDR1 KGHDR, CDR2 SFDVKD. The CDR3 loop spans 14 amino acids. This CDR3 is CATRAQTGAAEAFF. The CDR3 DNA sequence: TGTGCCACCCGAGCCCAGACAGGGGCGGCTGAAGCTTTCTTT.

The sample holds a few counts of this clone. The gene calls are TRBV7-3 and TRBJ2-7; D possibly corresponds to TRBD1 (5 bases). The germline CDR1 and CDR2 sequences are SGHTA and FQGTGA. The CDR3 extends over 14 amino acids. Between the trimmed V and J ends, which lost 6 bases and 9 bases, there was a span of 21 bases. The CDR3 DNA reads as TGTGCCAGCAGTCCCCGGAGTGACAGTGGAAGGCAGTACTTC. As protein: CASSPRSDSGRQYF.

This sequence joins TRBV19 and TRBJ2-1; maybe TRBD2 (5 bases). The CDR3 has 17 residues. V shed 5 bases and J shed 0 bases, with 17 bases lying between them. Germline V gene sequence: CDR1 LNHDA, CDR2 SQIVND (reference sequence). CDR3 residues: CASSPTAGINSYNEQFF. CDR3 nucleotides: TGTGCCAGTAGTCCTACGGCCGGGATTAACTCCTACAATGAGCAGTTCTTC.

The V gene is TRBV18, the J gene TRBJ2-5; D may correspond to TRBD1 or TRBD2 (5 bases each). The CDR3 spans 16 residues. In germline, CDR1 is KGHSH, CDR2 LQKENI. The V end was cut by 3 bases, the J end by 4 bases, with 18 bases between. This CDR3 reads CASSPTGTRALETQYF. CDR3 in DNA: TGTGCCAGCTCACCTACCGGGACCCGGGCCCTAGAGACCCAGTACTTC.

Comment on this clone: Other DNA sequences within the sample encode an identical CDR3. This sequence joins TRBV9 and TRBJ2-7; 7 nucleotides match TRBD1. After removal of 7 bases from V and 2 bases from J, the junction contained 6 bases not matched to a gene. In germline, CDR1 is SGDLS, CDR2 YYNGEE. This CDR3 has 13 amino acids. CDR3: CASSGQGAYEQYF. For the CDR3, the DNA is TGTGCCAGCTCCGGGCAGGGGGCCTACGAGCAGTACTTC.

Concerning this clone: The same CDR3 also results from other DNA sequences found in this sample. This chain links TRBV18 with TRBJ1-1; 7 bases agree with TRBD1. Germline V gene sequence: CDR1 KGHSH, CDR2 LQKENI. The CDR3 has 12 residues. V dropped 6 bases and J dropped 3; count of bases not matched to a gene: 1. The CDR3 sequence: CASSDRDTEAFF. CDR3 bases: TGTGCCAGCTCCGACAGGGACACTGAAGCTTTCTTT.

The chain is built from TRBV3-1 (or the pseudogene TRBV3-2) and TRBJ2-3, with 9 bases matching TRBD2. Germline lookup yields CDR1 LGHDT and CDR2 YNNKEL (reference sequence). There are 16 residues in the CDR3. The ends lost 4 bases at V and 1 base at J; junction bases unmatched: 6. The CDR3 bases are TGTGCCAGCAGCCGGTCTTCTAGCGGGGGCACAGATACGCAGTATTTT. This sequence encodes CASSRSSSGGTDTQYF.

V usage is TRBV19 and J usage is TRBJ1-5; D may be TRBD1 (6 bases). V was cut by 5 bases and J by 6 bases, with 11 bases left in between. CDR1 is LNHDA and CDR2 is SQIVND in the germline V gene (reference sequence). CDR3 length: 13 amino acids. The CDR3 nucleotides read TGTGCCAGTAGTTCCGGGGGCTCTCAGCCCCAGCATTTT. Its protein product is CASSSGGSQPQHF.

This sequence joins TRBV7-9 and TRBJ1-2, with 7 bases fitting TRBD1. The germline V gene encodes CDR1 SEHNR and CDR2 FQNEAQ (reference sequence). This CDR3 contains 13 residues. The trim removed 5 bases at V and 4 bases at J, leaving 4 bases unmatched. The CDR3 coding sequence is TGTGCCAGCAGCCCGGGACAGCTCTATGGCTACACCTTC. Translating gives CASSPGQLYGYTF.

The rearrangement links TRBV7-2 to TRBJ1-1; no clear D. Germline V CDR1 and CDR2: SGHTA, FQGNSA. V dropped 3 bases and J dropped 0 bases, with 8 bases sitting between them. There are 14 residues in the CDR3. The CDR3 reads CASSFASLNTEAFF. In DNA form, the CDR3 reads TGTGCCAGCAGCTTTGCGTCTTTGAACACTGAAGCTTTCTTT.

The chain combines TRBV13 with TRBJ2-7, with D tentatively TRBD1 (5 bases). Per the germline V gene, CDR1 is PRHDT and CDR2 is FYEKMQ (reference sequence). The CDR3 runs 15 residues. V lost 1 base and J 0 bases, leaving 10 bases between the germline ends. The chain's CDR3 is CASSLAGLGSYEQYF. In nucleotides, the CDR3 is TGTGCCAGCAGCTTAGCAGGGTTGGGCTCCTACGAGCAGTACTTC.

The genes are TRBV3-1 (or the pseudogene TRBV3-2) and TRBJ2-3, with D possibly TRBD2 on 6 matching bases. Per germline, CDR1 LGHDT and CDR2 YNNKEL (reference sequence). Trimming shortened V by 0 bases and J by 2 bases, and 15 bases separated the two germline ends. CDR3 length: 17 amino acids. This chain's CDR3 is CASSQDLRGLTTDTQYF. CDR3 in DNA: TGTGCCAGCAGCCAAGATTTGCGGGGTCTAACCACAGATACGCAGTATTTT.

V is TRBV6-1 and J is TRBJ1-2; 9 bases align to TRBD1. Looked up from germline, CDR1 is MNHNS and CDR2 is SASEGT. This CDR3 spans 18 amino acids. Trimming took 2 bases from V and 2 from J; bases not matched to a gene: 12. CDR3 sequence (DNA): TGTGCCAGCAGTGAAATTAGGGGACAGGGCCAGAGGAACTATGGCTACACCTTC. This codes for CASSEIRGQGQRNYGYTF.

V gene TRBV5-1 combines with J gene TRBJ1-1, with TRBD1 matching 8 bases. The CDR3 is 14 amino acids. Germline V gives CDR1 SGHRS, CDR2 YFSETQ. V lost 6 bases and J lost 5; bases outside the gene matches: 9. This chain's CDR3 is CASKPRQGRTEAFF. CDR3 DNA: TGCGCCAGCAAACCTAGACAGGGGAGGACTGAAGCTTTCTTT.

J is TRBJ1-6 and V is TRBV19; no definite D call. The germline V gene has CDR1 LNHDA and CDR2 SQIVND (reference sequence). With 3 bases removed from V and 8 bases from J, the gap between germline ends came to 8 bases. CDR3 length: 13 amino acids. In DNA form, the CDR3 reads TGTGCCAGTAGTATTGGAAGGGATTCACCCCTCCACTTT. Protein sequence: CASSIGRDSPLHF. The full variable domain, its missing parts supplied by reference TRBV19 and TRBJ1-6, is DGGITQSPKYLFRKEGQNVTLSCEQNLNHDAMYWYRQDPGQGLRLIYYSQIVNDFQKGDIAEGYSVSREKKESFPLTVTSAQKNPTAFYLCASSIGRDSPLHFGNGTRLTVT.

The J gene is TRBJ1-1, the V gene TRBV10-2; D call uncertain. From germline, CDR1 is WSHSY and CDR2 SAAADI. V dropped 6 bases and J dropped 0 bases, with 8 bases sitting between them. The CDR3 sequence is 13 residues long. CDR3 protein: CASRIDLNTEAFF. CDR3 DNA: TGCGCCAGCAGGATAGATCTGAACACTGAAGCTTTCTTT.

The CDR3 DNA sequence: TGTGCTAGTGGTTTGGCAGGTTATAGCAATCAGCCCCAGCATTTT. Its protein product is CASGLAGYSNQPQHF. The chain uses TRBV12-5 and TRBJ1-5; no clear D gene. Between the trimmed V and J ends, which lost 1 base and 0 bases, there was a span of 7 bases. Germline V lookup: CDR1 LGHNT, CDR2 FRNRAP. The length of the CDR3 is 15 residues. Full variable domain (outside the CDR3, taken from reference TRBV12-5 and TRBJ1-5): DARVTQTPRHKVTEMGQEVTMRCQPILGHNTVFWYRQTMMQGLELLAYFRNRAPLDDSGMPKDRFSAEMPDATLATLKIQPSEPRDSAVYFCASGLAGYSNQPQHFGDGTRLSIL.